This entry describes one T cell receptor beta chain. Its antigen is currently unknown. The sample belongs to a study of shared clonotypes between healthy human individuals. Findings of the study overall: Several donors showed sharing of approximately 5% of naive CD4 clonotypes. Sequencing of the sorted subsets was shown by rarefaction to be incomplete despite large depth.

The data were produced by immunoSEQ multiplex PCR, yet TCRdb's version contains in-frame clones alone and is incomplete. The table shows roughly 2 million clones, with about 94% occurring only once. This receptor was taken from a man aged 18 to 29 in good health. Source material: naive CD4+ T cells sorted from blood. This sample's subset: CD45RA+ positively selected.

The CDR3 spells CASSFSKRTGQETQYF. As DNA, the CDR3 is TGTGCCAGCAGCTTCAGCAAACGGACAGGCCAAGAGACCCAGTACTTC. This chain uses TRBV7-8 with TRBJ2-5; TRBD1 agrees at 7 bases. CDR1 is SGHVS and CDR2 is FQNEAQ in the germline V gene. This CDR3 is built from 16 residues. V trimming: 3 bases; J trimming: 1 base; junction bases outside the gene matches: 8.